One sample yielded the 24 T cell receptor beta chains listed below, sequenced in a study of T cells after yellow fever vaccination. TCRdb analysed the 5' RACE reads with MiXCR anew, one entry per CDR3 protein. The sample includes around 530,000 distinct CDR3 sequences, around a sixth seen only once; the top ten take roughly 17%. The sample consisted of PBMCs, taken 4 to 6 days after the first yellow fever vaccination. These receptor sequences come from a man aged 18 to 29 who received the YFV17D yellow fever vaccine.

The table lists this clonotype with a few counts. This rearrangement joins TRBV6-2 or TRBV6-3 to TRBJ2-7; the D call may be TRBD1 or TRBD2 (5 bases each). Looked up from germline, CDR1 is MNHEY and CDR2 is SVGEGT. Trimming left V 6 bases short and J 9 bases short, with 21 bases between. The CDR3 loop spans 14 amino acids. The CDR3 loop reads CASRTGTYASGQYV. As DNA, the CDR3 is TGTGCCAGCAGAACCGGGACCTACGCGTCCGGGCAGTACGTC.

This clonotype was counted between two and nine times. In DNA, the CDR3 is TGCGCCAGCAGCCAAGTCGGGGGGCCCTCTGGAAACACCATATATTTT. Translating it yields CASSQVGGPSGNTIYF. V usage is TRBV4-1 and J usage is TRBJ1-3; tentatively, D is TRBD1 (6 bases). V was shortened by 1 base and J by 0 bases, with 10 bases between the two germline ends. The CDR3 contains 16 residues. CDR1 and CDR2 (germline): MGHRA, YSYEKL.

The chain is built from TRBV29-1 and TRBJ2-7; TRBD1 aligns across 8 bases. Germline V gives CDR1 SQVTM, CDR2 ANQGSEA. The CDR3 length is 13 residues. J was trimmed by 9 bases and V by 1 base; bases with no gene match: 8. The CDR3 sequence is CSVEVLDRGGQYF. DNA of the CDR3: TGCAGCGTTGAAGTACTCGACAGGGGTGGGCAGTACTTC.

This clonotype was detected only a few times. The chain combines TRBV9 with TRBJ1-1; D perhaps matches TRBD1 (6 bases). CDR1 and CDR2 from the germline V gene are SGDLS and YYNGEE. The V end lost 4 bases, the J end lost 4 bases, and 23 bases lay between the germline ends. The CDR3 runs 17 residues. The CDR3: CASSPRGGGGTTTEAFF. The CDR3 bases are TGTGCCAGCAGCCCGAGGGGGGGAGGGGGGACGACCACTGAAGCTTTCTTT. The full variable domain, in which reference TRBV9 and TRBJ1-1 provide the parts outside the CDR3, is DSGVTQTPKHLITATGQRVTLRCSPRSGDLSVYWYQQSLDQGLQFLIQYYNGEERAKGNILERFSAQQFPDLHSELNLSSLELGDSALYFCASSPRGGGGTTTEAFFGQGTRLTVV.

This chain uses TRBV12-3 or TRBV12-4 with TRBJ1-1; D is uncertain. V lost 7 bases to trimming and J lost 7 bases, with 13 bases between them. The CDR3 covers 12 residues. The CDR3 bases are TGTGCCAGCACTAAAGGGTGGAGTGAAGCTTTCTTT. Translating it yields CASTKGWSEAFF.

This clonotype was seen a handful of times. V gene TRBV6-6 combines with J gene TRBJ2-7; D not resolved. Germline CDR1 and CDR2: MNHNY and SVGAGI (reference sequence). The germline V and J ends were trimmed by 5 bases and 0 bases, with 5 bases remaining between them. The CDR3 extends over 12 amino acids. DNA of the CDR3: TGTGCCAGCAGTAGAGTCTCCTACGAGCAGTACTTC. Translated: CASSRVSYEQYF.

The chain employs TRBV25-1 and TRBJ2-6, with a possible D match to TRBD1 (6 bases). The CDR3 covers 16 residues. CDR1 and CDR2 from the germline V gene are MGHDK and SYGVNS. The ends were cut back, 3 bases at V and 1 base at J, with 10 bases in the middle. CDR3 sequence (DNA): TGTGCCAGCAGTGACCCCGGACAGTCTGGGGCCAACGTCCTGACTTTC. Translated: CASSDPGQSGANVLTF. Looking up the rest from reference TRBV25-1 and TRBJ2-6 gives the full variable domain: EADIYQTPRYLVIGTGKKITLECSQTMGHDKMYWYQQDPGMELHLIHYSYGVNSTEKGDLSSESTVSRIRTEHFPLTLESARPSHTSQYLCASSDPGQSGANVLTFGAGSRLTVL.

This chain connects TRBV5-1 to TRBJ2-3; no clear D. The germline V and J ends were trimmed by 0 bases and 2 bases, with 13 bases remaining between them. CDR1 is SGHRS, CDR2 YFSETQ, per germline. CDR3 length equals 16 residues. CDR3 nucleotides: TGCGCCAGCAGCTTGGGAGTAGGGTTCTTCACAGATACGCAGTATTTT. Its protein product is CASSLGVGFFTDTQYF.

The chain is built from TRBV7-2 and TRBJ2-1; D perhaps matches TRBD2 (7 bases). Germline V gives CDR1 SGHTA, CDR2 FQGNSA. The ends were cut back, 1 base at V and 15 bases at J, with 19 bases in the middle. The CDR3 is made up of 14 amino acids. The CDR3: CASSLGFGGARGFF. CDR3 nucleotides: TGTGCCAGCAGCTTAGGGTTTGGGGGGGCCAGGGGGTTCTTC.

This rearrangement joins TRBV5-6 to TRBJ1-1, with D hard to call. This CDR3 contains 12 residues. Germline CDR1 is SGHDT and CDR2 is YYEEEE. The V end lost 7 bases, the J end lost 4 bases, and 11 bases lay between the germline ends. The CDR3 DNA sequence: TGTGCCAGCCGCAGCCAGGCCACTGAAGCTTTCTTT. Encoded protein: CASRSQATEAFF.

This chain links TRBV5-1 with TRBJ2-7; 7 nucleotides line up with TRBD1. Germline CDR1 and CDR2: SGHRS and YFSETQ. The J segment lost 2 bases and the V segment lost 1 base, leaving 6 bases of the junction unmatched. The CDR3 has 15 residues. Written as DNA, the CDR3 is TGCGCCAGCAGCTTGCGTTCCGGGACAGCCTACGAGCAGTACGTC. Residues: CASSLRSGTAYEQYV.

This clonotype was counted only a few times. The J gene is TRBJ2-1, the V gene TRBV6-2 or TRBV6-3; D may be TRBD2 (6 bases). The CDR3 sequence is 14 residues long. Trimming shortened V by 11 bases and J by 4 bases, and 18 bases separated the two germline ends. Germline values: CDR1 MNHEY, CDR2 SVGEGT. CDR3 DNA sequence: TGTGCCGCTGGAGGGCAGGGTCCGTACAATGAGCAGTTCTTC. Translated: CAAGGQGPYNEQFF.

V is TRBV3-1 and J is TRBJ2-3, with D uncertain. The CDR3 consists of 12 residues. The V end was cut by 5 bases, the J end by 6 bases, with 9 bases between. Germline V gives CDR1 LGHDT, CDR2 YNNKEL (reference sequence). CDR3: CASSGPADTQYF. The CDR3 DNA reads as TGTGCCAGCAGCGGCCCCGCGGATACGCAGTATTTT.

The rearrangement uses TRBV2 and TRBJ1-2; D may be TRBD1 (6 bases). With 6 bases removed from V and 6 bases from J, the gap between germline ends came to 14 bases. The CDR3 runs to 13 residues. From germline, CDR1 is SNHLY and CDR2 FYNNEI. The CDR3 loop is CASSETGFDGYTF. The CDR3 DNA is TGTGCCAGCAGCGAAACAGGGTTTGATGGCTACACCTTC.

This clonotype appeared a few times. V is TRBV6-5 and J is TRBJ2-7; 7 nucleotides match TRBD1. The J segment lost 1 base and the V segment lost 2 bases, leaving 8 bases of the junction unmatched. The CDR3 sequence is 16 residues long. In germline, CDR1 is MNHEY, CDR2 SVGAGI. The CDR3 nucleotides are TGTGCCAGCAGTTACACTGGGACAGCCATTTCCTACGAGCAGTACGTC. This gives the protein CASSYTGTAISYEQYV.

The rearrangement joins TRBV5-4 to TRBJ2-3; 9 nucleotides line up with TRBD1. This CDR3 spans 12 amino acids. The junction had 4 bases not matched to a gene; V was cut back by 9 bases and J by 5 bases. CDR1 is SGHNT and CDR2 is YYREEE in the germline V gene (reference sequence). The CDR3 is CATGQGQDTQYF. The CDR3, as DNA: TGTGCCACCGGACAGGGGCAAGATACGCAGTATTTT.

The chain couples TRBV2 to TRBJ1-1; the D gene is possibly TRBD1 (5 bases). Trimming took off 6 bases at V and 10 bases at J, with 21 bases between the two ends. CDR3 length: 14 amino acids. Germline-derived CDR1 and CDR2 are SNHLY and FYNNEI. CDR3 in DNA: TGTGCCAGCAGCAAGTGGGGGAGCAACGTCGTAGCTTTCTTT. Its translation: CASSKWGSNVVAFF.

The sample holds many counts of this clonotype. V and J are TRBV12-3 or TRBV12-4 and TRBJ1-5; 10 bases line up with TRBD1. V lost 5 bases, J lost 6 bases, and 7 bases stayed unmatched. The length of the CDR3 is 15 residues. This CDR3 reads CASSSRDRGGQPQHF. The CDR3 nucleotides read TGTGCCAGCAGTAGCCGGGACAGGGGAGGTCAGCCCCAGCATTTT.

This clonotype has a handful of counts. The V call is TRBV9, the J call TRBJ1-1, with 7 bases fitting TRBD1. Trimming removed 0 bases from V and 6 bases from J; junction bases left unmatched: 8. Germline loops: CDR1 SGDLS, CDR2 YYNGEE. The CDR3 runs to 15 residues. DNA for the CDR3: TGTGCCAGCAGCGTAGTGCAGGGGGGTTACGCTGAAGCTTTCTTT. This codes for CASSVVQGGYAEAFF.

The chain combines TRBV4-3 with TRBJ1-3; 8 bases map to TRBD1. The V segment lost 0 bases and the J segment 3 bases; nucleotides outside the gene matches: 1. The CDR3 loop spans 15 amino acids. CDR1 is LGHNA and CDR2 is YSLEER in the germline V gene. CDR3 nucleotide sequence: TGCGCCAGCAGCCAAGATGGACAGGGTGGAAACACCATATATTTT. Amino acids: CASSQDGQGGNTIYF.

This clonotype was picked up many times. The J gene is TRBJ1-2, the V gene TRBV29-1; 10 nucleotides align to TRBD1. V lost 6 bases to trimming and J lost 4 bases; unmatched junction nucleotides: 5. There are 13 residues in the CDR3. CDR1 SQVTM and CDR2 ANQGSEA come from the germline V gene. The DNA of the CDR3 is TGCAGCGTCGAGCGGGACAGGGGCTATGGCTACACCTTC. It encodes CSVERDRGYGYTF.

The genes are TRBV10-3 and TRBJ1-3; TRBD1 matches 9 bases. This CDR3 is 14 amino acids long. The V and J ends lost 6 bases and 3 bases, in that order; junction bases with no gene match: 3. CDR1 is ENHRY and CDR2 is SYGVKD in the germline V gene. The CDR3 here is CAISAGQGGNTIYF. The CDR3 DNA sequence: TGTGCCATCAGCGCGGGACAGGGTGGAAACACCATATATTTT.

This clonotype was counted between two and nine times. The chain employs TRBV7-8 and TRBJ2-1; TRBD1 is a possible D gene (6 bases). In germline, CDR1 is SGHVS, CDR2 FQNEAQ. Trimming left V 5 bases short and J 8 bases short, with 16 bases between. The CDR3 has 14 amino acids. As DNA, the CDR3 is TGTGCCAGCAGCGAAAACAGGGTCATCGATGAGCAGTTCTTC. Translation gives CASSENRVIDEQFF. The full variable domain, rest sourced from reference TRBV7-8 and TRBJ2-1, is GAGVSQSPRYKVAKRGQDVALRCDPISGHVSLFWYQQALGQGPEFLTYFQNEAQLDKSGLPSDRFFAERPEGSVSTLKIQRTQQEDSAVYLCASSENRVIDEQFFGPGTRLTVL.

The chain uses TRBV6-1 and TRBJ2-3; D possibly uses TRBD1 or TRBD2 (6 bases each). Germline V gives CDR1 MNHNS, CDR2 SASEGT. The CDR3 contains 13 residues. Trimming shortened V by 6 bases and J by 0 bases, and 7 bases separated the two germline ends. This chain's CDR3 is CASRGGSTDTQYF. CDR3 bases: TGTGCCAGCAGGGGGGGCAGCACAGATACGCAGTATTTT.